This TCR beta chain is drawn from a study of shared T cell receptors in the human thymus. The CDR3 contains 16 residues. The ends were cut back, 0 bases at V and 2 bases at J, with 13 bases in the middle. The germline gives CDR1 SGHDN, CDR2 FVKESK. The repertoire was sequenced with immunoSEQ multiplex PCR; TCRdb's copy has only in-frame clones and lacks some. The table includes roughly 500,000 clones, about 80% detected once. The sample was also reused in another study, on human thymus T cells. That source notes: Obtained as resections during corrective heart surgery, the thymus tissue was then studied. V and J genes seemed to be used with bias in thymic and blood repertoires. Related research examined unrelated individuals and reported that their thymic repertoires overlapped highly.

The source material was thymocytes. The chain has TRBV14 and TRBJ1-2; TRBD1 is a possible D gene (6 bases). The clonotype originates from a boy younger than two with a congenital heart defect. For the CDR3, the DNA is TGTGCCAGCAGCCAAGATAAGGGGGTCCGGAACTATGGCTACACCTTC. As protein: CASSQDKGVRNYGYTF.